This T cell receptor beta chain was sequenced during a study of T cells after posttransplantation cyclophosphamide. This table comes from immunoSEQ multiplex PCR, and its TCRdb copy is limited to in-frame clones, with some not included. The sample gives 24,000 or so clones, none seen only once, and the top ten clones hold less than 5.5%. This clone was observed many times. The V end lost 2 bases, the J end lost 4 bases, and 17 bases lay between the germline ends. The CDR3 length is 16 residues. The germline gives CDR1 MNHEY, CDR2 SMNVEV (reference sequence). This TCR was recovered from a woman in her forties or fifties in good health, CMV-negative, and a related stem cell transplant donor. The sample consisted of PBMCs. The chain couples TRBV27 to TRBJ1-2, with a weak D call TRBD1 (5 bases). CDR3 region: CASSLRSPGLGYGYTF. The CDR3 DNA sequence: TGTGCCAGCAGTTTAAGATCCCCGGGACTGGGCTATGGCTACACCTTC.